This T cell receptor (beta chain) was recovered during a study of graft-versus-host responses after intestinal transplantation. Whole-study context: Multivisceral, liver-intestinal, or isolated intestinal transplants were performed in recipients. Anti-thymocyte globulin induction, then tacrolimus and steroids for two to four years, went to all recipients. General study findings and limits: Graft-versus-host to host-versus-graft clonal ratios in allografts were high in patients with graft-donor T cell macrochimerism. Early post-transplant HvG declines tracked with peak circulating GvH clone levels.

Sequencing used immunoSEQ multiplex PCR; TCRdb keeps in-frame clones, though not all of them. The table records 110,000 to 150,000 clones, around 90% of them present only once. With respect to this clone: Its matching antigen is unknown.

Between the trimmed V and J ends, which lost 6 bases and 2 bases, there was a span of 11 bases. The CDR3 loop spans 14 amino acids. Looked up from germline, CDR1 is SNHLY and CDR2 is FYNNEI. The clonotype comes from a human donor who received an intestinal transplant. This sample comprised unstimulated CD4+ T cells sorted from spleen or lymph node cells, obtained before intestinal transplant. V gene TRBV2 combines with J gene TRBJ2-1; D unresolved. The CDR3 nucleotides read TGTGCCAGCAGGCGACCTGCGCCCTACAATGAGCAGTTCTTC. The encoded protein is CASRRPAPYNEQFF.